These 21 T cell receptor beta chains share one sample of origin, sequenced in a study of blood T cells in healthy people across ages. Then a second PCR, running roughly 7 to 11 cycles, was carried out with a sample-barcoded 5' primer and a J-beta primer mix. TCRdb re-analysed the 5' RACE reads in MiXCR, keeping a single row per CDR3 protein. The sample lists 600,000 to 800,000 distinct CDR3 sequences, under 25% occurring once. The sequencing input was blood. The receptors originated from a man aged 65 to 85 in good health.

This clonotype was seen ten or more times. This rearrangement joins TRBV20-1 to TRBJ2-5; D possibly corresponds to TRBD2 (5 bases). The DNA end is a closer match to TRBJ2-7, so the J assignment may be wrong. CDR1 is DFQATT, CDR2 SNEGSKA, per germline (reference sequence). This CDR3 spans 14 amino acids. The CDR3 spells CSARDRGSLYEQYF. As DNA, the CDR3 is TGCAGTGCTCGCGACCGGGGATCACTGTACGAGCAGTACTTC.

This clonotype has a handful of counts. The rearrangement joins TRBV20-1 to TRBJ2-5; D is unresolved. With 6 bases removed from V and 2 bases from J, the gap between germline ends came to 13 bases. Germline CDR1 reads DFQATT; CDR2 reads SNEGSKA (reference sequence). This CDR3 spans 13 amino acids. The chain's CDR3 is CSACVVQQETQYF. The CDR3 nucleotides are TGCAGTGCCTGTGTAGTACAGCAAGAGACCCAGTACTTC.

V usage is TRBV28 and J usage is TRBJ2-4; D is undetermined. Trimming took 5 bases from V and 0 from J, leaving 17 bases between them. Germline loops: CDR1 MDHEN, CDR2 SYDVKM. CDR3 length: 17 amino acids. CDR3 sequence (DNA): TGTGCCAGCAGTATCCCTTCTAGGTTACTAGCCAAAAACATTCAGTACTTC. It is translated as CASSIPSRLLAKNIQYF.

This clonotype came up a few times. The chain carries TRBV5-6 and TRBJ2-1; D might be TRBD2 (5 bases). This CDR3 has 14 residues. The V gene's germline CDR1 is SGHDT and CDR2 YYEEEE. V was pared by 4 bases and J by 6 bases, with 14 bases between. DNA for the CDR3: TGTGCCAGCAGCCATATACTAGTTTCCAATGAGCAGTTCTTC. Protein: CASSHILVSNEQFF.

The V and J genes are TRBV20-1 and TRBJ2-5; 8 nucleotides align to TRBD2. The last part of the DNA fits TRBJ2-7 better; the J call may be wrong. Germline CDR1 DFQATT, CDR2 SNEGSKA (reference sequence). This CDR3 is 15 amino acids long. The CDR3: CSARSGGSTSYEQYF. For the CDR3, the DNA is TGCAGTGCTCGTTCGGGGGGGAGTACTTCCTACGAGCAGTACTTC.

A few counts support this clonotype. This chain connects TRBV21-1 to TRBJ2-1; the table's D call, TRBD2, has no DNA check behind it. TRBV21-1 is labeled a pseudogene. The CDR3 is 14 residues long. The CDR3 DNA sequence: TGTGCCAGCGTCGGGAGGTTGGTCGGCAATGAGCAGTTCTTC. Amino acids: CASVGRLVGNEQFF.

This clonotype appeared a few times. The V gene is TRBV28, the J gene TRBJ1-4, with D unresolved. The germline V and J ends were trimmed by 7 bases and 4 bases, with 16 bases remaining between them. The CDR3 totals 15 residues. Germline V gives CDR1 MDHEN, CDR2 SYDVKM. The CDR3 bases are TGTGCCAGCAAGAACAGAGGGCATTATAATGAAAAACTGTTTTTT. Encoded protein: CASKNRGHYNEKLFF.

For this clonotype: Mismatch with germline at one junction end may stem from a read error. CDR3 in DNA: TGCAGTGCTAGCTATAGCGGGATCGGTTCCTACAACGAGCAGTTCTTC. Its protein product is CSASYSGIGSYNEQFF. The chain joins TRBV20-1 to TRBJ2-5, with TRBD2 matching 8 bases. Gene TRBJ2-1 matches the end of the DNA better, so the J call may be wrong. Germline lookup yields CDR1 DFQATT and CDR2 SNEGSKA (reference sequence). The CDR3 length is 16 residues.

The rearrangement links TRBV7-2 to TRBJ1-6; TRBD1 might be the D (5 bases). Germline V gene lookup returns CDR1 SGHTA and CDR2 FQGNSA. This CDR3 is built from 15 residues. The V end lost 6 bases, the J end lost 6 bases, and 15 bases lay between the germline ends. CDR3 sequence: CASSYIGGSNSPLHF. The CDR3 DNA follows: TGTGCCAGCAGTTACATCGGGGGGAGTAATTCACCCCTCCACTTT.

The V call is TRBV27, the J call TRBJ1-6; D gene uncertain. Trimming took 2 bases from V and 5 from J, leaving 7 bases between them. The V gene's germline CDR1 is MNHEY and CDR2 SMNVEV (reference sequence). There are 14 residues in the CDR3. CDR3 sequence reads: CASSLVRNNSPLHF. CDR3 DNA sequence: TGTGCCAGCAGTTTAGTACGGAATAATTCACCCCTCCACTTT.

In this sample, this clonotype turned up once. This rearrangement joins TRBV29-1 to TRBJ1-1; no firm D call. This CDR3 has 13 residues. Trimming cost V 8 bases and J 1 base, with 14 bases left between them. Germline values: CDR1 SQVTM, CDR2 ANQGSEA. This chain's CDR3 is CSFHGVPNTEAFF. The CDR3 DNA reads as TGCAGCTTCCACGGGGTTCCGAACACTGAAGCTTTCTTT.

V gene TRBV6-1 combines with J gene TRBJ2-7, with no clear D. Trimming took 2 bases from V and 7 from J, leaving 12 bases between them. The CDR3 sequence is 13 residues long. The germline CDR1 and CDR2 sequences are MNHNS and SASEGT. CDR3 protein: CASSENLEVEQYF. The CDR3, as DNA: TGTGCCAGCAGTGAAAATTTAGAGGTTGAGCAGTACTTC.

This clonotype came up a few times. This rearrangement joins TRBV20-1 to TRBJ2-2; TRBD2 matches at 9 bases. The junction had 5 bases not matched to a gene; V was cut back by 5 bases and J by 7 bases. This CDR3 has 13 residues. Germline V CDR1 and CDR2: DFQATT, SNEGSKA (reference sequence). The CDR3 nucleotides read TGCAGTGCTGCCACGACTAGCGGCGGGGAGCTGTTTTTT. It translates to CSAATTSGGELFF.

This clonotype was counted a few times. An end of the junction does not agree with germline; a read error may underlie this. V and J are TRBV30 and TRBJ1-2; 7 bases match TRBD1. Per the germline V gene, CDR1 is GTSNPN and CDR2 is SVGIG (reference sequence). CDR3 size: 13 residues. CDR3 protein: CAWSRGHDYGYTF. The DNA for the CDR3 is TGTGCCTGGAGTAGGGGGCACGACTATGGTTACACCTTC.

The chain recombines TRBV7-9 with TRBJ1-4; TRBD1 is a possible D gene (6 bases). Trimming took off 2 bases at V and 5 bases at J, with 15 bases between the two ends. CDR3 length equals 16 residues. Germline values: CDR1 SEHNR, CDR2 FQNEAQ (reference sequence). Here the CDR3 reads CASSLQGGQLNEKLFF. The CDR3 nucleotides read TGTGCCAGCAGCTTACAGGGAGGACAGCTCAATGAAAAACTGTTTTTT.

Regarding this clonotype: One junction end disagrees with the germline gene, perhaps due to a read error. The gene calls are TRBV5-1 and TRBJ2-7; D uncertain. The CDR3 has 14 amino acids. Per the germline V gene, CDR1 is SGHRS and CDR2 is YFSETQ. For the CDR3, the DNA is TGCGCCGGCAGCCCCTCTGGAGAACACTACGAGCAGTACTTC. It is translated as CAGSPSGEHYEQYF.

The chain is built from TRBV7-9 and TRBJ2-5; a possible D gene is TRBD1 (6 bases). The ends were cut back, 5 bases at V and 2 bases at J, with 12 bases in the middle. Germline CDR1 reads SEHNR; CDR2 reads FQNEAQ (reference sequence). The CDR3 loop spans 14 amino acids. The CDR3: CASSPQTGQETQYF. In DNA, the CDR3 is TGTGCCAGCAGCCCTCAGACAGGACAAGAGACCCAGTACTTC.

The gene calls are TRBV4-2 and TRBJ1-2; D is unclear. V lost 1 base and J 3 bases, leaving 9 bases between the germline ends. The CDR3 sequence is 14 residues long. Germline V gives CDR1 LGHNA, CDR2 YNFKEQ. The CDR3 reads CASSQATGDYGYTF. CDR3 bases: TGTGCCAGCAGCCAAGCTACGGGTGACTATGGCTACACCTTC.

The chain uses TRBV6-5 and TRBJ1-2; no clear D. The CDR3 is 15 residues long. V lost 0 bases and J lost 5, with 13 bases in between. Germline loops: CDR1 MNHEY, CDR2 SVGAGI. The CDR3 is CASSYSKSKVYGYTF. CDR3 nucleotide sequence: TGTGCCAGCAGTTACTCGAAGTCTAAGGTTTATGGCTACACCTTC.

This clonotype has only a few counts. This chain joins TRBV9 and TRBJ2-1, with 9 bases aligning to TRBD2. The CDR3 totals 15 residues. Germline-derived CDR1 and CDR2 are SGDLS and YYNGEE. V shed 3 bases and J 3 bases; nucleotides not matched to a gene: 4. CDR3 sequence: CASSDASGIYNEQFF. The CDR3 bases are TGTGCCAGCAGCGACGCTAGCGGGATCTACAATGAGCAGTTCTTC.

This clonotype was seen a few times. The rearrangement uses TRBV27 and TRBJ2-4; D unclear. The CDR3 has 14 residues. The germline V gene has CDR1 MNHEY and CDR2 SMNVEV (reference sequence). V dropped 5 bases and J dropped 4 bases, with 12 bases sitting between them. In DNA form, the CDR3 reads TGTGCCAGCAGTGACCGGGCCGGTAAAAACATTCAGTACTTC. Translated, it gives CASSDRAGKNIQYF.